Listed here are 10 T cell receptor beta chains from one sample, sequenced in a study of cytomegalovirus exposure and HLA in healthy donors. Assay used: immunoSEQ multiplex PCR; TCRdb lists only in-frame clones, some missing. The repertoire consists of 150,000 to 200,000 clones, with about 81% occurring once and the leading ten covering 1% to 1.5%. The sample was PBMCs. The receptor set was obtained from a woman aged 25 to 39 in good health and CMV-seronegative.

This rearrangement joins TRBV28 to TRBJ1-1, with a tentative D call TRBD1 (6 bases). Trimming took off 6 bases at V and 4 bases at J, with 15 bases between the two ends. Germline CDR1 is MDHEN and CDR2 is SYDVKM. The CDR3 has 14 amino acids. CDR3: CASSGGGAVTEAFF. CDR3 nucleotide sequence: TGTGCCAGCAGCGGAGGGGGGGCGGTCACTGAAGCTTTCTTT.

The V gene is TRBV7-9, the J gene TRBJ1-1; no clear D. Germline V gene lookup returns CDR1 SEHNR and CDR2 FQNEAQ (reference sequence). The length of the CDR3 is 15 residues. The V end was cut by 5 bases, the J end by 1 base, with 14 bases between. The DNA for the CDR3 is TGTGCCAGCAGCCCCCACGGTAGACAGAACACTGAAGCTTTCTTT. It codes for CASSPHGRQNTEAFF.

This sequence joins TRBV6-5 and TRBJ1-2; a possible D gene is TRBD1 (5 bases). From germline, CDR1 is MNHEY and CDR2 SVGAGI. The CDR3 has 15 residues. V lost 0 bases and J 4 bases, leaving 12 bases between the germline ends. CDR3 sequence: CASSYSIGGSYGYTF. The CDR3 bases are TGTGCCAGCAGTTACTCGATCGGGGGATCCTATGGCTACACCTTC.

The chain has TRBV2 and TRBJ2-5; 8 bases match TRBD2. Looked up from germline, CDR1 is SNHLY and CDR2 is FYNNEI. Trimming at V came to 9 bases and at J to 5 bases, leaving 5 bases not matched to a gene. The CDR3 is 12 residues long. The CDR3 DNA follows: TGTGCCAGTTCGGGAGGGCCGGAGACCCAGTACTTC. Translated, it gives CASSGGPETQYF.

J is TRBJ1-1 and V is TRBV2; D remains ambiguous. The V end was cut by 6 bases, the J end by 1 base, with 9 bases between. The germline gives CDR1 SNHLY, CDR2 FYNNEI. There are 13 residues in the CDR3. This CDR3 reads CASRDIPNTEAFF. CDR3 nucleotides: TGTGCCAGCAGAGACATACCGAACACTGAAGCTTTCTTT. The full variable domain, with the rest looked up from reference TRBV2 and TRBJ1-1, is EPEVTQTPSHQVTQMGQEVILRCVPISNHLYFYWYRQILGQKVEFLVSFYNNEISEKSEIFDDQFSVERPDGSNFTLKIRSTKLEDSAMYFCASRDIPNTEAFFGQGTRLTVV.

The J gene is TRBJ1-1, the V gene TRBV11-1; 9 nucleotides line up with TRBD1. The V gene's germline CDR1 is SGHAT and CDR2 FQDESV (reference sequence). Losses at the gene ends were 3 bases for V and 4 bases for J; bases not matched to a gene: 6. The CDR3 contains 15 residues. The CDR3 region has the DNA TGTGCCAGCAGCTTGGAGTGGACAGGGGCCACTGAAGCTTTCTTT. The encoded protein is CASSLEWTGATEAFF.

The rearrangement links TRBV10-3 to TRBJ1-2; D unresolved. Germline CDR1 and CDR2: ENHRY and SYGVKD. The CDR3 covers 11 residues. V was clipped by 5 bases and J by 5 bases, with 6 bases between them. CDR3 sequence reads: CAISTAYGYTF. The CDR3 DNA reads TGTGCCATCAGTACAGCTTATGGCTACACCTTC.

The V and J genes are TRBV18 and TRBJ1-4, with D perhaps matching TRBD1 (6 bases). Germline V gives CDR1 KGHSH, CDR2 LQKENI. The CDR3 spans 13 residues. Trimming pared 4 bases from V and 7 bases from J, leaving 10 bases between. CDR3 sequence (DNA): TGTGCCAGCTCACGGGGGCAGGGTGAAAAACTGTTTTTT. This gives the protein CASSRGQGEKLFF.

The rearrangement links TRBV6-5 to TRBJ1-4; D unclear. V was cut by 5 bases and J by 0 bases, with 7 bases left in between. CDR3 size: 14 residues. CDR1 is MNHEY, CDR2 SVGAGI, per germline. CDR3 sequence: CASSPTTTNEKLFF. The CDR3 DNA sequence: TGTGCCAGCAGTCCTACTACAACTAATGAAAAACTGTTTTTT.

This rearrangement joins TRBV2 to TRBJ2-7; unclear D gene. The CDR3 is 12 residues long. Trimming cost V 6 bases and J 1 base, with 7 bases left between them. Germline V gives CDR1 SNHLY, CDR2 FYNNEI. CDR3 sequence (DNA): TGTGCCAGCAGGTACAGATCCTACGAGCAGTACTTC. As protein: CASRYRSYEQYF.